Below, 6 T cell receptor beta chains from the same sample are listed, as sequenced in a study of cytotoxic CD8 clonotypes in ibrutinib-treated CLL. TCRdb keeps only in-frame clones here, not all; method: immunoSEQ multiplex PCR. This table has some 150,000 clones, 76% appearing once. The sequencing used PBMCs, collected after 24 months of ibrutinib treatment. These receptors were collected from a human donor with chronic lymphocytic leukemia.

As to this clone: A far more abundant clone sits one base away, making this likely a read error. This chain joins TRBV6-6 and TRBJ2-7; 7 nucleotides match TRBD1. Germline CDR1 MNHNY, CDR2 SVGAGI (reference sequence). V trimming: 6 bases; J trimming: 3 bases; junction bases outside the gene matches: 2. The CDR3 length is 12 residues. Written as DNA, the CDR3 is TGTGCCAGCAGCTGGGACAGCTACGAGCAGTACTTC. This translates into CASSWDSYEQYF.

The CDR3 loop reads CAIRGPATNEKLFF. CDR3 nucleotide sequence: TGTGCCATCCGCGGGCCGGCAACTAATGAAAAACTGTTTTTT. This chain joins TRBV11-2 and TRBJ1-4; D unclear. The CDR3 totals 14 residues. Germline V CDR1 and CDR2: SGHAT, FQNNGV. Trimming pared 10 bases from V and 0 bases from J, leaving 12 bases between. Full variable domain (missing parts from reference TRBV11-2 and TRBJ1-4): EAGVAQSPRYKIIEKRQSVAFWCNPISGHATLYWYQQILGQGPKLLIQFQNNGVVDDSQLPKDRFSAERLKGVDSTLKIQPAKLEDSAVYLCAIRGPATNEKLFFGSGTQLSVL.

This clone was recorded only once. The CDR3, as DNA: TGCGCCAGCAGCCAAGATCCCTCCGGCGCCGCCTACAATGAGCAGTTCTTC. It specifies CASSQDPSGAAYNEQFF. The rearrangement links TRBV4-1 to TRBJ2-1; unclear D gene. Germline lookup yields CDR1 MGHRA and CDR2 YSYEKL. V shed 0 bases and J shed 2 bases, with 14 bases lying between them. CDR3 length: 17 amino acids.

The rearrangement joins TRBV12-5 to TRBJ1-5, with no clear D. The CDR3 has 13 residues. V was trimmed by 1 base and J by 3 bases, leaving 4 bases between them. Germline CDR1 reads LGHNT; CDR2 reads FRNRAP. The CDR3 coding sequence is TGTGCTAGTGGTTTGGAGGACAATCAGCCCCAGCATTTT. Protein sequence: CASGLEDNQPQHF.

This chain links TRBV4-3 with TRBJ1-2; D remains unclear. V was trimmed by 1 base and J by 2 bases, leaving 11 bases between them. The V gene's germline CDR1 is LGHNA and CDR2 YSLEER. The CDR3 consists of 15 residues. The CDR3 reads CASSQGLQDNYGYTF. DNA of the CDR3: TGCGCCAGCAGCCAAGGGCTGCAGGACAACTATGGCTACACCTTC.

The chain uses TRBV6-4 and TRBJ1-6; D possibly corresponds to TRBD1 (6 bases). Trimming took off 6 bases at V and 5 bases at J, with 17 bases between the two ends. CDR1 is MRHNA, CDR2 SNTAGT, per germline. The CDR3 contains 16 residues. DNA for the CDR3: TGTGCCAGCAGGCACGTTGGGGGGGCAGATAATTCACCCCTCCACTTT. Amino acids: CASRHVGGADNSPLHF.